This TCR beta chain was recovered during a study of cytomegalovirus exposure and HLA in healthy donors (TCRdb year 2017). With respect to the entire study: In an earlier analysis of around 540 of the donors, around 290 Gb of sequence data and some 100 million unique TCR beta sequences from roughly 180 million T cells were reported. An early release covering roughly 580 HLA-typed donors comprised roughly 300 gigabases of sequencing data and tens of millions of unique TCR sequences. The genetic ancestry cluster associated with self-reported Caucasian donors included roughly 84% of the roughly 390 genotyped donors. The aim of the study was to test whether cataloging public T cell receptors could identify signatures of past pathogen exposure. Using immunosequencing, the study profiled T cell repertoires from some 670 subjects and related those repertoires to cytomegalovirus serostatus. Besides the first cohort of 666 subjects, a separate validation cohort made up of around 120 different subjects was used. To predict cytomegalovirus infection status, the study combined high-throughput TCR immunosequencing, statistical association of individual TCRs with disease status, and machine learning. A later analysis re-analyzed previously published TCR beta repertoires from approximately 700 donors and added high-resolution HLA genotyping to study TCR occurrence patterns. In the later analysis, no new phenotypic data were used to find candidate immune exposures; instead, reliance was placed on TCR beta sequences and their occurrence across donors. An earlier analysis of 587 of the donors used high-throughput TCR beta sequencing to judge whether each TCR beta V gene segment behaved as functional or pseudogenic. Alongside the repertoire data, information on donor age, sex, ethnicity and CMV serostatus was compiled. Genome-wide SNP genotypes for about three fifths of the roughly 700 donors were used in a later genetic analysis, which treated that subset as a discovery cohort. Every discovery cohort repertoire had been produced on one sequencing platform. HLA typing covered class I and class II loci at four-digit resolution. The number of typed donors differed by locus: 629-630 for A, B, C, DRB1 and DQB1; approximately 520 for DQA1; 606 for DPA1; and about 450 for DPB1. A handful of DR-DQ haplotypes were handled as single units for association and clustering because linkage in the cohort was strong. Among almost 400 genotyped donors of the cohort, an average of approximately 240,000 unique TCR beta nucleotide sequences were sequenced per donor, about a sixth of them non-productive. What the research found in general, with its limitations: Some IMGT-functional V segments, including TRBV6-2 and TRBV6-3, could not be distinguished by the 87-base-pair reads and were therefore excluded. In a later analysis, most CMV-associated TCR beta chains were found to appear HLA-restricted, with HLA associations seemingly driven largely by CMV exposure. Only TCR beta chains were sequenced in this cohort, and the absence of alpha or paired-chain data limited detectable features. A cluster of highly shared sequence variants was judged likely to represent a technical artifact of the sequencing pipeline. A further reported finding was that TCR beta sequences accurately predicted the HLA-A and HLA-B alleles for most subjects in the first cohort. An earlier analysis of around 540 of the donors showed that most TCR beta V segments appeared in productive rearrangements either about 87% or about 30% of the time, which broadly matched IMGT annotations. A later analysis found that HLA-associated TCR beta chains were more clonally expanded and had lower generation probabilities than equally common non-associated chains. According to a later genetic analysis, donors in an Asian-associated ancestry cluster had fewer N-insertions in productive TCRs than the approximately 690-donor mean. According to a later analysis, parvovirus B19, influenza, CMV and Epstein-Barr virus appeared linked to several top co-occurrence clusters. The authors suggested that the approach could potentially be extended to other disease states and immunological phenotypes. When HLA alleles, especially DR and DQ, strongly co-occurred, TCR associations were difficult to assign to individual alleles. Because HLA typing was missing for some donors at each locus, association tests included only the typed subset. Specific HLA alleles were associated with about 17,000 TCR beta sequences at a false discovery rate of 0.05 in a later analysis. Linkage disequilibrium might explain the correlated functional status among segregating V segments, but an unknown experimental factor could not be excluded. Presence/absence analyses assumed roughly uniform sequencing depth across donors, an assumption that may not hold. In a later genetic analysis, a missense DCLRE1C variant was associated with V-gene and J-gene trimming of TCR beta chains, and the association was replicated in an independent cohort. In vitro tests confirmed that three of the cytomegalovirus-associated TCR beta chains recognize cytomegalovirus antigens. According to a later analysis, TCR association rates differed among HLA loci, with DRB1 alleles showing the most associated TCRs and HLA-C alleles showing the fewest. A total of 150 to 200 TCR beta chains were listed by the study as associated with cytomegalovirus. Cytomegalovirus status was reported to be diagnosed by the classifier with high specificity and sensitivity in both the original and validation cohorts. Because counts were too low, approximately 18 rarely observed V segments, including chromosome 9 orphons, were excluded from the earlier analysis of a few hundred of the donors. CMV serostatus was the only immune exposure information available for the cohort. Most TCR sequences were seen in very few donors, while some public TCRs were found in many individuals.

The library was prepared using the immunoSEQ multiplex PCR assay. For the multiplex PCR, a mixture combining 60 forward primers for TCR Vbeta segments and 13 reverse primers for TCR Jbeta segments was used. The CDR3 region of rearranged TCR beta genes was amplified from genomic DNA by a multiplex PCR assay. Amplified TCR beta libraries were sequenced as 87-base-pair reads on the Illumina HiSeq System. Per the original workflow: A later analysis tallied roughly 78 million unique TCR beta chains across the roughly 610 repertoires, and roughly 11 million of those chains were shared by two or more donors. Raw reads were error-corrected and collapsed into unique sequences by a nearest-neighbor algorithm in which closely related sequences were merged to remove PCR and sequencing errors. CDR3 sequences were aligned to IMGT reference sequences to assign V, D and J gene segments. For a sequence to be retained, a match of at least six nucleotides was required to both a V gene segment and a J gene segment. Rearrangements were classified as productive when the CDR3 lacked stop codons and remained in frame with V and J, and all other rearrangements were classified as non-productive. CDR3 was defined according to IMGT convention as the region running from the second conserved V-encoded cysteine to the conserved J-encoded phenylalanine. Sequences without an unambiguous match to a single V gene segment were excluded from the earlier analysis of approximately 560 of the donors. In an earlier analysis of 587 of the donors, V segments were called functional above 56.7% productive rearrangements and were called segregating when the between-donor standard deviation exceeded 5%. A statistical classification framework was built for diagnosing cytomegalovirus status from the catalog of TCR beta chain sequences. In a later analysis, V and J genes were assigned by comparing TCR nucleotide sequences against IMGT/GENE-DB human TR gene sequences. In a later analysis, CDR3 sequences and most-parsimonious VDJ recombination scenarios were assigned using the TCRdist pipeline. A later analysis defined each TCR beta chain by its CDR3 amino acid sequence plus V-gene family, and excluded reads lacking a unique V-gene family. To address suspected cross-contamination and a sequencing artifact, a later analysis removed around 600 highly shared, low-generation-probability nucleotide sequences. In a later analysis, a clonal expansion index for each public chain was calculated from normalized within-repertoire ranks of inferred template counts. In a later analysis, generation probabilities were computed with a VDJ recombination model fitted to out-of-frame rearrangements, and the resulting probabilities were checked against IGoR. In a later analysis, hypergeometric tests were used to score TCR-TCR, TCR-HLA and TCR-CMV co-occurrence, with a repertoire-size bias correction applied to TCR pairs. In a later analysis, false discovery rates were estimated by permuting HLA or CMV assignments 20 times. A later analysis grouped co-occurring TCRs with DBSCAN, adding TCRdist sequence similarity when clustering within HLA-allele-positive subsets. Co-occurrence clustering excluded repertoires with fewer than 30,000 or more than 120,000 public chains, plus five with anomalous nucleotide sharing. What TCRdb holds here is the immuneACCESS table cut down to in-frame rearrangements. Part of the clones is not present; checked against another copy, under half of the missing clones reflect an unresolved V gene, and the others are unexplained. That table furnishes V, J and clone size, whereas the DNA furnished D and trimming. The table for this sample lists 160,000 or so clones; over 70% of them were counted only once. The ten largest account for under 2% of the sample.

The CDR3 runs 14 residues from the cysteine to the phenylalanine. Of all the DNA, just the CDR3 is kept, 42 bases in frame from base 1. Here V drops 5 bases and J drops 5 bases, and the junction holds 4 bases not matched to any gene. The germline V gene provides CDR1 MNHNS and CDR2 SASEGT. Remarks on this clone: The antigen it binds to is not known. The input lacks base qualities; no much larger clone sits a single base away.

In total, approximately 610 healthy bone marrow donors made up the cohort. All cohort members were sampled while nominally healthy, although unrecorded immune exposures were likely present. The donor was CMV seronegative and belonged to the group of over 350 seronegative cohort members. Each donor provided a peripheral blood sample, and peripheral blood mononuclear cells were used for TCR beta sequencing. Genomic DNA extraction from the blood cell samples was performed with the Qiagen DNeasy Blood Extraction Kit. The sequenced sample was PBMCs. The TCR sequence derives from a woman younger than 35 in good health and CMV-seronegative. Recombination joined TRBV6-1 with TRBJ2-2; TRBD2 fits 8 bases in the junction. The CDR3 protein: CASSRGGETGELFF. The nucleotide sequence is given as TGTGCCAGCAGTCGGGGGGGCGAGACCGGGGAGCTGTTTTTT.